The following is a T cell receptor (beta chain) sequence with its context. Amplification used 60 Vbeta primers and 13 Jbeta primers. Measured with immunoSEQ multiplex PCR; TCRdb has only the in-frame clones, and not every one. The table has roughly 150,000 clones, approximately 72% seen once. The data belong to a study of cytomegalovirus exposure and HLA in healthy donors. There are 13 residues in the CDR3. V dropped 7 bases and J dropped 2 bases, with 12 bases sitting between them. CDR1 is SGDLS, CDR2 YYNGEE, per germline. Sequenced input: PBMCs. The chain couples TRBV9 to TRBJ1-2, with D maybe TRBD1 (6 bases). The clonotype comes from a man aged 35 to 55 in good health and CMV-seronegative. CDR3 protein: CASATGTNYGYTF. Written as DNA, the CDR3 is TGTGCCAGCGCCACAGGGACAAACTATGGCTACACCTTC.